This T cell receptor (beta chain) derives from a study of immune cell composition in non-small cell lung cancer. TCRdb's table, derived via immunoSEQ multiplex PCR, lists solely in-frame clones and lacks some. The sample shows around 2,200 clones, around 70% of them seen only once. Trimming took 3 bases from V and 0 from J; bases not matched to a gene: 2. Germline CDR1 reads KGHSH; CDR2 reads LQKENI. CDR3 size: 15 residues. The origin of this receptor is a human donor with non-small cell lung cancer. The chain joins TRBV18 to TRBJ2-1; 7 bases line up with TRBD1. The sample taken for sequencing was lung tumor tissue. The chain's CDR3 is CASSPRQGSYNEQFF. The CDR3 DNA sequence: TGTGCCAGCTCACCTAGACAGGGCTCCTACAATGAGCAGTTCTTC.